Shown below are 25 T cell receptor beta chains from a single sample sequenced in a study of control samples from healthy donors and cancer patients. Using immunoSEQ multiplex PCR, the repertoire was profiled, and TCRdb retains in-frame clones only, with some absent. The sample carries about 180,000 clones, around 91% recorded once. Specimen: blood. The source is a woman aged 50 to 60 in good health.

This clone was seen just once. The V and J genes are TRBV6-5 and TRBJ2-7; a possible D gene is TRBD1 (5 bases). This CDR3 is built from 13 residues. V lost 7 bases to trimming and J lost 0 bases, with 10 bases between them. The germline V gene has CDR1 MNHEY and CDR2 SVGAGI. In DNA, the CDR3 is TGTGCCAGCACCGCGGACAACTCCTACGAGCAGTACTTC. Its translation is CASTADNSYEQYF.

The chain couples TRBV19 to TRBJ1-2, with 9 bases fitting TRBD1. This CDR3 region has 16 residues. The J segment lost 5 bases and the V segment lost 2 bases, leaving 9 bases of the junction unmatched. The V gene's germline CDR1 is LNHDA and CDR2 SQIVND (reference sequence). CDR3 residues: CASSISGGTGIYGYTF. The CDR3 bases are TGTGCCAGTAGTATATCAGGCGGGACAGGGATATATGGCTACACCTTC. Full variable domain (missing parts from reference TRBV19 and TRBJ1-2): DGGITQSPKYLFRKEGQNVTLSCEQNLNHDAMYWYRQDPGQGLRLIYYSQIVNDFQKGDIAEGYSVSREKKESFPLTVTSAQKNPTAFYLCASSISGGTGIYGYTFGSGTRLTVV.

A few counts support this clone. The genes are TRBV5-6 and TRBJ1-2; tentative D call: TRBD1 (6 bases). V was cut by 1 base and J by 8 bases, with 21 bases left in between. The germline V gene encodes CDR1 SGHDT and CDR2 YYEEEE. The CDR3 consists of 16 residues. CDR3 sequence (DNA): TGTGCCAGCAGCTTGTCGACCAGGGGTGTTTTGCGGGGCTACACCTTC. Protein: CASSLSTRGVLRGYTF. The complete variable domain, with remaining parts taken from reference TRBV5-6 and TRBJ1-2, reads DAGVTQSPTHLIKTRGQQVTLRCSPKSGHDTVSWYQQALGQGPQFIFQYYEEEERQRGNFPDRFSGHQFPNYSSELNVNALLLGDSALYLCASSLSTRGVLRGYTFGSGTRLTVV.

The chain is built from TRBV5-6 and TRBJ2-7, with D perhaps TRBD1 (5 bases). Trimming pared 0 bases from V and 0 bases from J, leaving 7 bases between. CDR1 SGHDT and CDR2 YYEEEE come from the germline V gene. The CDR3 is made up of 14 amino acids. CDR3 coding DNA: TGTGCCAGCAGCTTGGGGACATTCTCCTACGAGCAGTACTTC. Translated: CASSLGTFSYEQYF.

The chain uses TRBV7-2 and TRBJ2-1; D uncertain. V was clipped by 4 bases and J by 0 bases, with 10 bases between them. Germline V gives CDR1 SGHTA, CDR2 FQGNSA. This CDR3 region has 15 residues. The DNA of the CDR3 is TGTGCCAGCAGCTCTAGTGCGAGCTCCTACAATGAGCAGTTCTTC. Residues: CASSSSASSYNEQFF.

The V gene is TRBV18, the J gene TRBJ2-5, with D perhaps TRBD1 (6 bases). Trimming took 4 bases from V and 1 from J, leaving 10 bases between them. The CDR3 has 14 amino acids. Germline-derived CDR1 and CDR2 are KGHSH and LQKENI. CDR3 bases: TGTGCCAGCTCACTGGACAGCTTCCAAGAGACCCAGTACTTC. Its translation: CASSLDSFQETQYF.

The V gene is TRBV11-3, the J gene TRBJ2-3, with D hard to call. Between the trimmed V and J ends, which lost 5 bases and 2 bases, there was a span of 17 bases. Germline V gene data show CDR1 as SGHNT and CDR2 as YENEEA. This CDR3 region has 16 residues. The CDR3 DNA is TGTGCCAGCAGCGCCCCGGGTCCCTTTAACACAGATACGCAGTATTTT. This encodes CASSAPGPFNTDTQYF. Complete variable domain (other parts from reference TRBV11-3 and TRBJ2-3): EAGVVQSPRYKIIEKKQPVAFWCNPISGHNTLYWYLQNLGQGPELLIRYENEEAVDDSQLPKDRFSAERLKGVDSTLKIQPAELGDSAVYLCASSAPGPFNTDTQYFGPGTRLTVL.

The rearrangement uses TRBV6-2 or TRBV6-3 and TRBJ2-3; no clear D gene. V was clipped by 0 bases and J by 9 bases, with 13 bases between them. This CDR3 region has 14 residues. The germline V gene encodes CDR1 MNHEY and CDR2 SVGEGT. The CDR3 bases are TGTGCCAGCAGTTACTCGATCCCCGAAGGCACGCAGTATTTT. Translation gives CASSYSIPEGTQYF.

The CDR3 coding sequence is TGTGCCAGTAGTTCCCAAGAAGGACAGGGGATAGATACGCAGTATTTT. It codes for CASSSQEGQGIDTQYF. The J gene is TRBJ2-3, the V gene TRBV19, with 9 bases identical to TRBD1. The CDR3 is made up of 16 amino acids. Germline CDR1 and CDR2: LNHDA and SQIVND (reference sequence). J was trimmed by 5 bases and V by 5 bases; bases with no gene match: 11.

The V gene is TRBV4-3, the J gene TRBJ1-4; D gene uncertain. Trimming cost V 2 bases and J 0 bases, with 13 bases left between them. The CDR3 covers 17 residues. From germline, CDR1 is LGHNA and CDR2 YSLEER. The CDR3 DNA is TGCGCCAGCAGCCAAAGCCTTTCCGTTGCAACTAATGAAAAACTGTTTTTT. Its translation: CASSQSLSVATNEKLFF.

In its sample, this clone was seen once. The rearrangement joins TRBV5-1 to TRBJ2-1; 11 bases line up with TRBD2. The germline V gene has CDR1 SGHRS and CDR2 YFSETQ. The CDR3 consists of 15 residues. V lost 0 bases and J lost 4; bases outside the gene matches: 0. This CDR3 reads CASSLGLAGYNEQFF. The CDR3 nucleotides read TGCGCCAGCAGCTTGGGACTAGCGGGGTACAATGAGCAGTTCTTC.

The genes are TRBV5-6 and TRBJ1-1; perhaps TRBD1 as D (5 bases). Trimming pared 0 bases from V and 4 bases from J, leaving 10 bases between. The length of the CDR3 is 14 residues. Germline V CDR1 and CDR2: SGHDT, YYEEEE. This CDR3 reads CASSLAGMGTEAFF. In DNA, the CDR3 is TGTGCCAGCAGCTTGGCAGGGATGGGCACTGAAGCTTTCTTT.

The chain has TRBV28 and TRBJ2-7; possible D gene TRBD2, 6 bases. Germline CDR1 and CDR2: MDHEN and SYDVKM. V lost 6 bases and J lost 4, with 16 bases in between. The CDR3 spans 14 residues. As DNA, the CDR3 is TGTGCCAGCAGCGGGGACTCGATTGGATACGAGCAGTACTTC. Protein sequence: CASSGDSIGYEQYF.

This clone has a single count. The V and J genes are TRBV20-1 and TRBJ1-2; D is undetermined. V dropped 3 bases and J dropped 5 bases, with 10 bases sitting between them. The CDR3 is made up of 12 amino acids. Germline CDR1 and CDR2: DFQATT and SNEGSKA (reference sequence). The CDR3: CSASVGPYGYTF. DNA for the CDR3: TGCAGTGCTAGTGTGGGTCCTTATGGCTACACCTTC.

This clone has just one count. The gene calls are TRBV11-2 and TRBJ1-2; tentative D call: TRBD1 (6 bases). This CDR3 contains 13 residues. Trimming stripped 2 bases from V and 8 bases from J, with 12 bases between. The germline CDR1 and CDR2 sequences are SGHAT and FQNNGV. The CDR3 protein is CASSLLPTGGYTF. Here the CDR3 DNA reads TGTGCCAGCAGCTTACTCCCCACAGGGGGCTACACCTTC.

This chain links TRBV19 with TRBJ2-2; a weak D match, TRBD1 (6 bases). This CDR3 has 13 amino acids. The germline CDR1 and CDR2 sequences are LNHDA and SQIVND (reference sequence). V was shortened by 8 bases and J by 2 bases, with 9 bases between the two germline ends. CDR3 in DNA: TGTGCCAGTTCCAGGGGCAACACCGGGGAGCTGTTTTTT. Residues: CASSRGNTGELFF.

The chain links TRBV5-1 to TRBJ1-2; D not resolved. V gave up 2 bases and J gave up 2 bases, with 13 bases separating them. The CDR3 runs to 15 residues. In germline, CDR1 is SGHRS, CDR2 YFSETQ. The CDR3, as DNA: TGCGCCAGCAGCTTTGAGAGGGATTTGAACTATGGCTACACCTTC. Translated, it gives CASSFERDLNYGYTF.

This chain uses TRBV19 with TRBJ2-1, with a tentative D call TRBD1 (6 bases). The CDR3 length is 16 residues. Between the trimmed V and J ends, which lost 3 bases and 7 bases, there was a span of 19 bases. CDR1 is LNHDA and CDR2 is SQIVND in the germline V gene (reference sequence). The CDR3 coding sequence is TGTGCCAGTAGTATTCCTGGACAGCCCTATCGGAATGAGCAGTTCTTC. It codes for CASSIPGQPYRNEQFF. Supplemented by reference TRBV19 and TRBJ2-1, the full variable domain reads DGGITQSPKYLFRKEGQNVTLSCEQNLNHDAMYWYRQDPGQGLRLIYYSQIVNDFQKGDIAEGYSVSREKKESFPLTVTSAQKNPTAFYLCASSIPGQPYRNEQFFGPGTRLTVL.

The CDR3 DNA reads as TGTGCCAGCAGTCCTCGCCGGGACAGGGGGCTCTACGAGCAGTACTTC. It yields the protein CASSPRRDRGLYEQYF. V is TRBV27 and J is TRBJ2-7; 12 nucleotides match TRBD1. Germline V gene sequence: CDR1 MNHEY, CDR2 SMNVEV (reference sequence). V lost 5 bases to trimming and J lost 3 bases; unmatched junction nucleotides: 8. The CDR3 sequence is 16 residues long.

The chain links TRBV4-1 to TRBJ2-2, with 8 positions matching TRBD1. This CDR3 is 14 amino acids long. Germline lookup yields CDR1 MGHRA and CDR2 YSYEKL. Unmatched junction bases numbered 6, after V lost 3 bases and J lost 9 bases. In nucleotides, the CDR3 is TGCGCCAGCAGCCATTCTCAGGGGGCAAGGGAGCTGTTTTTT. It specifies CASSHSQGARELFF.

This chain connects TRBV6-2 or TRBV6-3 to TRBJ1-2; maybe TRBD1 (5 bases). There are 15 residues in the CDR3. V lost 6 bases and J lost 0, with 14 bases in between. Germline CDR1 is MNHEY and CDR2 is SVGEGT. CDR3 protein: CASSQGRQTNYGYTF. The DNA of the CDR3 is TGTGCCAGCAGCCAGGGACGCCAGACTAACTATGGCTACACCTTC.

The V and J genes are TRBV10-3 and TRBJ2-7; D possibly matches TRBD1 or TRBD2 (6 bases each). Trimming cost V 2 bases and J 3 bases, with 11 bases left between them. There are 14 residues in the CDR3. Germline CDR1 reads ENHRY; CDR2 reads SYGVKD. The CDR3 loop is CAISEGGGIYEQYF. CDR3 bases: TGTGCCATCAGTGAGGGGGGCGGGATCTACGAGCAGTACTTC.

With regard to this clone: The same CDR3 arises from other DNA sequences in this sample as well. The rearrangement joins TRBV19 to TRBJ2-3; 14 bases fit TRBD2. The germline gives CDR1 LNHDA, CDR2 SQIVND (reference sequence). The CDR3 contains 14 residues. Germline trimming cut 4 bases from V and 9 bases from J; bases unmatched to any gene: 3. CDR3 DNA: TGTGCCAGTAGTAGGGGACTAGCGGGAGACACGCAGTATTTT. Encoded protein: CASSRGLAGDTQYF.

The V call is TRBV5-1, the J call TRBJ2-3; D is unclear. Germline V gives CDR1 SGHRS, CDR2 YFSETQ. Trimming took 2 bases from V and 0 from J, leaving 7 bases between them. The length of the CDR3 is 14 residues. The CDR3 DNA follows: TGCGCCAGCAGCTTTCCCGCTAGCACAGATACGCAGTATTTT. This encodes CASSFPASTDTQYF.

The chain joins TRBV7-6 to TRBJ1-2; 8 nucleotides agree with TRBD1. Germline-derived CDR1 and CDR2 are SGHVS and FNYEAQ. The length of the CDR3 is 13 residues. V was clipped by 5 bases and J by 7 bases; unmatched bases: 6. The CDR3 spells CASSPEQGGGYTF. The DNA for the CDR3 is TGTGCCAGCAGCCCCGAACAGGGGGGTGGCTACACCTTC. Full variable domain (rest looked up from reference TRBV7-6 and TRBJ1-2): GAGVSQSPRYKVTKRGQDVALRCDPISGHVSLYWYRQALGQGPEFLTYFNYEAQQDKSGLPNDRFSAERPEGSISTLTIQRTEQRDSAMYRCASSPEQGGGYTFGSGTRLTVV.